This T cell receptor beta chain was found in a study of blood T cell repertoires in COVID-19. Clones were sequenced by immunoSEQ multiplex PCR, and TCRdb holds only the in-frame ones, with some missing. The table records 200,000 to 250,000 clones, approximately 80% of them present only once. This CDR3 region has 15 residues. V was trimmed by 4 bases and J by 6 bases, leaving 16 bases between them. CDR1 MDHEN and CDR2 SYDVKM come from the germline V gene. The origin of this receptor is a woman between 40 and 55 years old with active or convalescent COVID-19. The chain couples TRBV28 to TRBJ1-3; possible D gene TRBD1, 5 bases. Sequenced material: peripheral blood. CDR3 in amino acids: CASSSRVIVTNTIYF. CDR3 sequence (DNA): TGTGCCAGCAGTTCCAGGGTTATCGTTACAAACACCATATATTTT.